The clone carrying this TCR beta chain was counted many times. The CDR3 extends over 16 amino acids. V shed 4 bases and J 5 bases; nucleotides not matched to a gene: 6. CDR1 and CDR2 (germline): SGHRS, YFSETQ. This sample is part of a study of read filtering for tumor transcriptome and immune sequencing. From around 0.4 ug of RNA, a library with molecular barcoded alpha/delta and beta/gamma adaptors was made. Each CDR3 protein gets one entry after TCRdb re-called the reads with MiXCR. The sample lists 45,000 to 50,000 distinct CDR3 sequences; less than 15% were seen once. The chain uses TRBV5-1 and TRBJ2-1; 13 positions match TRBD2. Source material: a population of CD138-negative cells sorted from bone marrow. The sequence derives from a donor over 35 with multiple myeloma. CDR3 nucleotide sequence: TGCGCCAGCAGCGGCGGGACTAGCGGGAAAAACAATGAGCAGTTCTTC. Its translation: CASSGGTSGKNNEQFF.